The present entry profiles one T cell receptor beta chain with its context. Treatment noted: oral pan-JAK inhibitor, 5-10 mg twice daily. Peripheral blood, together with lesional scalp punch biopsies, was collected from alopecia areata patients. RNA was extracted and reverse transcribed into cDNA as the sequencing template. The repertoire was sequenced with immunoSEQ multiplex PCR; TCRdb's copy has only in-frame clones and lacks some. The repertoire holds around 100,000 clones, with less than 75% as singletons. The sample comes from a study of CD8+ T cells in alopecia areata. Study background: Tofacitinib dosing lasted 6 to 18 months, which was then followed by 6 months off drug.

The specimen comprised CD8+ T cells sorted from blood, sampled at week 24, from a patient treated with tofacitinib. This receptor was obtained from a human donor with alopecia areata.

The CDR3 reads CASGTGHNEQFF. The CDR3 bases are TGTGCCAGCGGGACAGGGCACAATGAGCAGTTCTTC. J is TRBJ2-1 and V is TRBV2; 9 nucleotides match TRBD1. The CDR3 consists of 12 residues. V lost 8 bases, J lost 5 bases, and 1 base stayed unmatched. Germline V gene lookup returns CDR1 SNHLY and CDR2 FYNNEI.